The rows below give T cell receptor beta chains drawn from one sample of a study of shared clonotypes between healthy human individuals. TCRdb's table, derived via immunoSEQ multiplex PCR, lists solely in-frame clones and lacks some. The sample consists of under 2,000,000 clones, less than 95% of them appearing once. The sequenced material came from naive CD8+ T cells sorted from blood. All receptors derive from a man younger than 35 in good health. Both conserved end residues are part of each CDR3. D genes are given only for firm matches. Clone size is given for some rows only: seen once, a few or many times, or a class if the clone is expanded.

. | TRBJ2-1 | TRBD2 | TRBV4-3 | TGCGCCAGCAGCCTACCGGCGGGAGCGCCCAGCTATACTGACAATGAGCAGTTCTTC | CASSLPAGAPSYTDNEQFF
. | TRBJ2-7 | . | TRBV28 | TGTGCCAGCAGTTTTAGGGGGACGAGCTCCTACGAGCAGTACTTC | CASSFRGTSSYEQYF
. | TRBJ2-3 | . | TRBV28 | TGTGCCAGCCTCAGGGGATGGAGCACAGATACGCAGTATTTT | CASLRGWSTDTQYF
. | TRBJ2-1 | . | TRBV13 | TGTGCCAGCAGCTTAGAGGGAAACAATGAGCAGTTCTTC | CASSLEGNNEQFF
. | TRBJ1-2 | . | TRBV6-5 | TGTGCCAGCAGTGGGTGGGACACCCCTTATGGCTACACCTTC | CASSGWDTPYGYTF
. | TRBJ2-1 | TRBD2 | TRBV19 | TGTGCCAGTAGTGACTCCGGGACTAGCCCATACAATGAGCAGTTCTTC | CASSDSGTSPYNEQFF
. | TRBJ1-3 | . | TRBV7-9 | TGTGCCAGCAGCCCCAACACACCTGGAAACACCATATATTTT | CASSPNTPGNTIYF
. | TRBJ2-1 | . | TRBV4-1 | TGCGCCAGCAGCCCCGACCCTCGGGGTGAGCAGTTCTTC | CASSPDPRGEQFF
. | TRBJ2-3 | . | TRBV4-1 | TGCGCCAGCAGCCCGGTCCCCACGGATACGCAGTATTTT | CASSPVPTDTQYF
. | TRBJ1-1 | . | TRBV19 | TGTGCCAGTAGTATAGATCTAAGGACGGCAAACACTGAAGCTTTCTTT | CASSIDLRTANTEAFF
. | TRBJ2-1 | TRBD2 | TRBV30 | TGTGCCTGGAGTGTCGGCGGGGGATTCAATGAGCAGTTCTTC | CAWSVGGGFNEQFF
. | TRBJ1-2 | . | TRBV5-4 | TGTGCCAGCAGCGCAAAACGGGTCCCCTATGGCTACACCTTC | CASSAKRVPYGYTF
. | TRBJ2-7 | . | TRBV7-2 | TGTGCCAGCAGCTCCCTCGAGGACGGAGCCTACGAGCAGTACTTC | CASSSLEDGAYEQYF
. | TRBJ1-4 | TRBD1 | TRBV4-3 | TGCGCCAGCAGCCAAGTTATGGCAGGGGGAAGCGAAAAACTGTTTTTT | CASSQVMAGGSEKLFF
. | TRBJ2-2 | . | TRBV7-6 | TGTGCCAGCAGCTTAGGCCGCGTCGTTTCCGGGCCGAACACCGGGGAGCTGTTTTTT | CASSLGRVVSGPNTGELFF
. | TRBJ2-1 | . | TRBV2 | TGTGCCGAAGGTCGAGGGGGATATGAGCAGTTCTTC | CAEGRGGYEQFF
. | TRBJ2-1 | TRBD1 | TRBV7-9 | TGTGCCAGCAGCTTAGTACTACAGGGGAGCTATGAGCAGTTCTTC | CASSLVLQGSYEQFF
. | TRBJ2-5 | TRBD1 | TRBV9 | TGTGCCAGCAGCGTAACAGGGGTAGGGGGAGAGACCCAGTACTTC | CASSVTGVGGETQYF
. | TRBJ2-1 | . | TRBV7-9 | TGTGCCAGCAGCTCAGACCGGGATTACAATGAGCAGTTCTTC | CASSSDRDYNEQFF
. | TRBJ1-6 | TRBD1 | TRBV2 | TGTGCCAGCAGTGAAGGGACAGGGGATTCACCCCTCCACTTT | CASSEGTGDSPLHF
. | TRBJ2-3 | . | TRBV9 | TGTGCCAGCAGCGTATTTTGGGGCACAGATACGCAGTATTTT | CASSVFWGTDTQYF
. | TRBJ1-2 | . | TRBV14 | TGTGCCAGCAGTGAGGACGGATTTTATGGCTACACCTTC | CASSEDGFYGYTF
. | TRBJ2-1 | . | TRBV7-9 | TGTGCCAGCAGCCCTAGCCCCGGGGCTAGCTACAATGAGCAGTTCTTC | CASSPSPGASYNEQFF
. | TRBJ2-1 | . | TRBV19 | TGTGCCAGTAGTATTGGAGCGGGTCGATTCTGGGAGCAGTTCTTC | CASSIGAGRFWEQFF
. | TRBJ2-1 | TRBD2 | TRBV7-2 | TGTGCCAGCAGCTCGATAGCGGGGGCCTACAATGAGCAGTTCTTC | CASSSIAGAYNEQFF
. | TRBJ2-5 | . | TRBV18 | TGTGCCAGCTCACCCCTGGAGGGCCTCCAAGAGACCCAGTACTTC | CASSPLEGLQETQYF
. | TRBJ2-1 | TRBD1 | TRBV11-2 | TGTGCCAGCAGGCTTATGCTGCTAGGGACAGCCAATGAGCAGTTCTTC | CASRLMLLGTANEQFF
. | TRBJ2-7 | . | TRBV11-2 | TGTGCCAGCAGCTTAGATTGGCTGGGGATCTCCTACGAGCAGTACTTC | CASSLDWLGISYEQYF
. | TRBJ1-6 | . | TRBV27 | TGTGCCAGCAGTTCAGTTAGTGTTTCAGGATATAATTCACCCCTCCACTTT | CASSSVSVSGYNSPLHF
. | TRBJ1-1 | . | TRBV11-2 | TGTGCCAGCAGCTTAGAGTCAGCTACTGAAGCTTTCTTT | CASSLESATEAFF
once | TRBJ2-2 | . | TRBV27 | TGTGCCAGCAGTTCGATCGGTGGCACCGGGGAGCTGTTTTTT | CASSSIGGTGELFF
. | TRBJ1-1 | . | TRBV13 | TGTGCCAGCAGCCCCCCCGGGGGCACTGAAGCTTTCTTT | CASSPPGGTEAFF
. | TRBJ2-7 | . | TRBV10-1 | TGCGCCAGCAGTGAGGACATGACCTACGAGCAGTACTTC | CASSEDMTYEQYF
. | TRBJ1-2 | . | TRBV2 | TGTGCCAGCAGTGAAATAGGGTCTGACTATGGCTACACCTTC | CASSEIGSDYGYTF
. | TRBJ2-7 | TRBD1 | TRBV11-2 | TGTGCCAGCAGCCCCGAGGCAGGGGGCTACGAGCAGTACTTC | CASSPEAGGYEQYF
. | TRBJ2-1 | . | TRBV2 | TGTGCCAGCAGTGAATTCTTTGCGAATGAGCAGTTCTTC | CASSEFFANEQFF
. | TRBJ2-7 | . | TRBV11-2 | TGTGCCAGCAGCTTCGGCGGATTCTACGAGCAGTACTTC | CASSFGGFYEQYF
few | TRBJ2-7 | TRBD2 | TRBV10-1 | TGCGCCAGCAGTGATAGCGGGAGCTCCTACGAGCAGTACTTC | CASSDSGSSYEQYF
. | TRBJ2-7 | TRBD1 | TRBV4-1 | TGCGCCAGCAGCCAAGACGAGGCGACAGGGCTCCTATCCGAGCAGTACTTC | CASSQDEATGLLSEQYF
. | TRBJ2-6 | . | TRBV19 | TGTGCCAGTAGTGCGTGGGAGGCTTCCTCTGGGGCCAACGTCCTGACTTTC | CASSAWEASSGANVLTF
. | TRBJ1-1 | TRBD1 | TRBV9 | TGTGCCAGCAGCGTCGGACAGGGTAACACTGAAGCTTTCTTT | CASSVGQGNTEAFF
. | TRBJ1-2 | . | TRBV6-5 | TGTGCCAGCACCCCTGGGCCGTACGTGGGCTACACCTTC | CASTPGPYVGYTF
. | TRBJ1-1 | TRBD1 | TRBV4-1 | TGCGCCAGCAGACGACAGGGGCGAACGGCCGCTTTCTTT | CASRRQGRTAAFF
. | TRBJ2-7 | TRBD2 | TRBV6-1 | TGTGCCAGCCGGGGGAGGGGTACCTACGAGCAGTACTTC | CASRGRGTYEQYF
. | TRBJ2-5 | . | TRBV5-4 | TGTGCCAGCAGTCGTCCAACAGAAGAGACCCAGTACTTC | CASSRPTEETQYF
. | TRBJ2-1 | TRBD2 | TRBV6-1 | TGTGCCAGCATGTACAGCGGGGACAATGAGCAGTTCTTC | CASMYSGDNEQFF
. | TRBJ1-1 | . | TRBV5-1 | TGCGCCAGCAGCTTGCATATGGAGATGAACACTGAAGCTTTCTTT | CASSLHMEMNTEAFF
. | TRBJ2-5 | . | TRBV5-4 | TGTGCCAGCAACTACCAAGAGACCCAGTACTTC | CASNYQETQYF
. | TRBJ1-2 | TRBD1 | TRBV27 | TGTGCCAGCAGTTTAAGCCGACAGGGCTATGGCTACACCTTC | CASSLSRQGYGYTF
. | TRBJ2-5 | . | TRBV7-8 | TGTGCCAGCAGCTTAATTTTACGGCAAGAGACCCAGTACTTC | CASSLILRQETQYF
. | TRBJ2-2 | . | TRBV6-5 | TGTGCCAGCAGATTCATGAACACCGGGGAGCTGTTTTTT | CASRFMNTGELFF
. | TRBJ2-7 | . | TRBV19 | TGTGCCAGTAGCCCCGGGCCGTACTCCTACGAGCAGTACTTC | CASSPGPYSYEQYF
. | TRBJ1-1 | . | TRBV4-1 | TGCGCCAGCAGCCAAGATGAGATCTTAGAAGGGAGCACTGAAGCTTTCTTT | CASSQDEILEGSTEAFF
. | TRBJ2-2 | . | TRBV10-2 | TGCGCCAGCAGTGAGGGGGCAGGGGATGGCACCGGGGAGCTGTTTTTT | CASSEGAGDGTGELFF
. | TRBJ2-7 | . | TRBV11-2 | TGTGCCAGCAGCTCCGGACCGAGCTACGAGCAGTACTTC | CASSSGPSYEQYF
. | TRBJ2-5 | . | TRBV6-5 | TGTGCCAGCAGTTACTCGAATCTAGGAGAGACCCAGTACTTC | CASSYSNLGETQYF
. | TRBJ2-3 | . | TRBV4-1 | TGCGCCAGCAGCCAAGTTATGGATAGCACAGATACGCAGTATTTT | CASSQVMDSTDTQYF
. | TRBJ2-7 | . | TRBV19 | TGTGCCAGTAATACCCACGCGGGTTACGAGCAGTACTTC | CASNTHAGYEQYF
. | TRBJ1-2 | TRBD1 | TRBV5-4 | TGTGCCAGCAGCTTTAAAACGACAGGGGACTATGGCTACACCTTC | CASSFKTTGDYGYTF